This T cell receptor (beta chain) was identified in a study of T cells in women clearing cervical HPV infection. The CDR3 consists of 17 residues. In germline, CDR1 is SGHRS, CDR2 YFSETQ. A word on this clone: A junction boundary mismatches the germline segment, possibly from a read error. The CDR3 extends 3 residues past the end of the read, so its final part is completed from the germline J gene. Other DNA sequences of this sample code for an identical CDR3.

Clones were read by immunoSEQ multiplex PCR, and TCRdb kept only the in-frame ones, dropping some. Recorded for this sample: under 50,000 clones. Sample: blood buffy coat. The receptor was isolated from a woman between 18 and 70 years old with a cervical HPV16 infection that either progressed to CIN3+ or cleared (not recorded which). The rearrangement uses TRBV5-1 and TRBJ1-3, with D perhaps matching TRBD1 (6 bases). Here the CDR3 reads CASSASPRGLSGNTIYF. Incomplete CDR3 DNA: TGCGCCAGCAGCGCGAGCCCGAGGGGGTTATCTGGAAACACT.